A single sample is the source of the 20 T cell receptor beta chains below, sequenced in a study of identical twins. MiXCR, run by TCRdb on the 5' RACE reads, gives a single entry per CDR3 protein. The data hold hundreds of thousands of distinct CDR3 sequences, with over 15% observed a single time. The sample also formed part of further work on T cells expressing NK-cell markers.

The specimen sequenced was PBMCs. The receptors here all came from a woman under 30 in good health.

The rearrangement links TRBV7-2 to TRBJ2-2; D unresolved. V was pared by 5 bases and J by 5 bases, with 9 bases between. Per the germline V gene, CDR1 is SGHTA and CDR2 is FQGNSA. This CDR3 has 13 amino acids. CDR3 residues: CASSPRITGELFF. The CDR3 DNA follows: TGTGCCAGCAGCCCTAGAATTACCGGGGAGCTGTTTTTT.

This clonotype occurred a few times. The chain joins TRBV5-1 to TRBJ2-1, with 10 nucleotides matching TRBD2. Germline V gene sequence: CDR1 SGHRS, CDR2 YFSETQ. V was pared by 4 bases and J by 8 bases, with 9 bases of the junction left unmatched. CDR3 length: 15 amino acids. The CDR3, as DNA: TGCGCCAGCAGCATCCAAGCGGGGGGGCGGGATGAGCAGTTCTTC. Translating gives CASSIQAGGRDEQFF.

The V gene is TRBV10-3, the J gene TRBJ1-4; D is unclear. V lost 0 bases to trimming and J lost 7 bases, with 3 bases between them. CDR3 size: 12 residues. The germline gives CDR1 ENHRY, CDR2 SYGVKD. CDR3 coding DNA: TGTGCCATCAGTGAGTCTGGTGAAAAACTGTTTTTT. Translating it yields CAISESGEKLFF.

This clonotype has a handful of counts. The chain links TRBV7-9 to TRBJ2-1; 8 bases match TRBD1. Germline CDR1 is SEHNR and CDR2 is FQNEAQ (reference sequence). Germline trimming cut 5 bases from V and 10 bases from J; bases unmatched to any gene: 13. The CDR3 is made up of 15 amino acids. Here the CDR3 reads CASSEGAGGSREQFF. CDR3 bases: TGTGCCAGCAGCGAGGGTGCAGGGGGCTCTAGGGAGCAGTTCTTC.

This clonotype was detected many times. The V call is TRBV5-1, the J call TRBJ2-2; 7 bases match TRBD1. CDR1 is SGHRS, CDR2 YFSETQ, per germline. V was pared by 0 bases and J by 1 base, with 0 bases of the junction left unmatched. CDR3 length equals 15 residues. CDR3 nucleotides: TGCGCCAGCAGCTTGGGACAGGGGAACACCGGGGAGCTGTTTTTT. Translation gives CASSLGQGNTGELFF. Looking up the rest from reference TRBV5-1 and TRBJ2-2 gives the full variable domain: KAGVTQTPRYLIKTRGQQVTLSCSPISGHRSVSWYQQTPGQGLQFLFEYFSETQRNKGNFPGRFSGRQFSNSRSEMNVSTLELGDSALYLCASSLGQGNTGELFFGEGSRLTVL.

This clonotype appeared many times. The rearrangement joins TRBV29-1 to TRBJ2-7, with D tentatively TRBD2 (5 bases). V was pared by 0 bases and J by 0 bases, with 30 bases between. Germline V CDR1 and CDR2: SQVTM, ANQGSEA. The CDR3 is 21 residues long. DNA for the CDR3: TGCAGCGTTGAAGATCGACGCGGAGATGTTACACGAAGAGGGATCTCCTACGAGCAGTACTTC. Amino acid sequence: CSVEDRRGDVTRRGISYEQYF.

This clonotype has a count of ten or more. The V and J genes are TRBV29-1 and TRBJ1-1; possible D gene TRBD1, 6 bases. The V and J ends lost 3 bases and 5 bases respectively, with 10 bases between them. CDR3 length equals 12 residues. Looked up from germline, CDR1 is SQVTM and CDR2 is ANQGSEA. The CDR3 nucleotides read TGCAGCGTTGACAGGGGTAATACTGAAGCTTTCTTT. This translates into CSVDRGNTEAFF.

The sample holds a few counts of this clonotype. The gene calls are TRBV3-1 and TRBJ2-6; D is tentatively TRBD1 or TRBD2 (5 bases each). CDR3 size: 14 residues. Germline CDR1 and CDR2: LGHDT and YNNKEL (reference sequence). V lost 0 bases and J lost 17, with 17 bases in between. This chain's CDR3 is CASSQDGKGTFLTF. CDR3 DNA: TGTGCCAGCAGCCAAGACGGAAAGGGGACGTTCTTGACTTTC. Full variable domain (rest looked up from reference TRBV3-1 and TRBJ2-6): DTAVSQTPKYLVTQMGNDKSIKCEQNLGHDTMYWYKQDSKKFLKIMFSYNNKELIINETVPNRFSPKSPDKAHLNLHINSLELGDSAVYFCASSQDGKGTFLTFGAGSRLTVL.

This clonotype has only a few counts. This chain connects TRBV12-3 or TRBV12-4 to TRBJ2-1; TRBD2 is a possible D gene (5 bases). This CDR3 has 12 amino acids. V was cut by 3 bases and J by 9 bases, with 9 bases left in between. In DNA form, the CDR3 reads TGTGCCAGCAGTTTTGTGGACTTTGAGCAGTTCTTC. Translated, it gives CASSFVDFEQFF.

The chain is built from TRBV5-1 and TRBJ2-7; D possibly corresponds to TRBD2 (6 bases). With 2 bases removed from V and 0 bases from J, the gap between germline ends came to 12 bases. CDR1 is SGHRS, CDR2 YFSETQ, per germline. The CDR3 length is 15 residues. The CDR3 here is CASSLPVGSSYEQYF. Here the CDR3 DNA reads TGCGCCAGCAGCTTACCAGTCGGGAGCTCCTACGAGCAGTACTTC. Using reference TRBV5-1 and TRBJ2-7 for the parts outside the CDR3, the full variable domain is KAGVTQTPRYLIKTRGQQVTLSCSPISGHRSVSWYQQTPGQGLQFLFEYFSETQRNKGNFPGRFSGRQFSNSRSEMNVSTLELGDSALYLCASSLPVGSSYEQYFGPGTRLTVT.

As concerns this clonotype: One end of the junction varies from germline; a read error may be responsible. V and J are TRBV9 and TRBJ2-7, with D unclear. Looked up from germline, CDR1 is SGDLS and CDR2 is YYNGEE. The CDR3 length is 11 residues. CDR3 DNA sequence: TGTGCCAGCAGCGATTCCACCCGCGTGAGCTTC. It translates to CASSDSTRVSF.

The chain has TRBV7-9 and TRBJ2-5; the D is unclear. Germline CDR1 reads SEHNR; CDR2 reads FQNEAQ (reference sequence). The CDR3 loop spans 13 amino acids. Trimming removed 5 bases from V and 2 bases from J, with 9 bases in between. The CDR3 region has the DNA TGTGCCAGCAGCCCACACACTCAAGAGACCCAGTACTTC. This encodes CASSPHTQETQYF.

This clonotype was seen a few times. The chain links TRBV20-1 to TRBJ1-6; D gene unclear. CDR1 is DFQATT, CDR2 SNEGSKA, per germline (reference sequence). This CDR3 is built from 14 residues. V lost 5 bases to trimming and J lost 7 bases, with 15 bases between them. The CDR3 loop is CSAPHPGPNSPLHF. The CDR3 region has the DNA TGCAGTGCTCCTCACCCGGGCCCGAATTCACCCCTCCACTTT.

V is TRBV7-9 and J is TRBJ2-4, with D possibly being TRBD2 (6 bases). Deletions cut 3 bases from V and 1 base from J, with 13 bases between. The germline gives CDR1 SEHNR, CDR2 FQNEAQ (reference sequence). This CDR3 contains 16 residues. DNA of the CDR3: TGTGCCAGCAGCTTTTGGAGGGCTAGTGCCAAAAACATTCAGTACTTC. This translates into CASSFWRASAKNIQYF.

The chain is built from TRBV20-1 and TRBJ2-4; D uncertain. The V and J ends lost 3 bases and 0 bases respectively, with 6 bases between them. Germline CDR1 and CDR2: DFQATT and SNEGSKA (reference sequence). The CDR3 is 13 amino acids. The CDR3 nucleotides read TGCAGTGCTAGTGGTCAAGCCAAAAACATTCAGTACTTC. Translated, it gives CSASGQAKNIQYF.

The V gene is TRBV7-9, the J gene TRBJ2-7; 12 nucleotides align to TRBD2. The CDR3 spans 17 residues. Germline V gene lookup returns CDR1 SEHNR and CDR2 FQNEAQ (reference sequence). Trimming at V came to 4 bases and at J to 4 bases, leaving 11 bases not matched to a gene. CDR3 amino acids: CASSSLMTGLAGYEQYF. The CDR3 coding sequence is TGTGCCAGCAGCTCGCTCATGACCGGACTAGCGGGGTACGAGCAGTACTTC. The complete variable domain, with remaining parts taken from reference TRBV7-9 and TRBJ2-7, reads DTGVSQNPRHKITKRGQNVTFRCDPISEHNRLYWYRQTLGQGPEFLTYFQNEAQLEKSRLLSDRFSAERPKGSFSTLEIQRTEQGDSAMYLCASSSLMTGLAGYEQYFGPGTRLTVT.

There are a few counts of this clonotype. The chain recombines TRBV4-1 with TRBJ1-1, with unresolved D. V shed 3 bases and J shed 5 bases, with 16 bases lying between them. The CDR3 runs 15 residues. Per germline, CDR1 MGHRA and CDR2 YSYEKL. The CDR3 here is CASSQGPGSGTEAFF. The CDR3 DNA reads as TGCGCCAGCAGCCAGGGCCCGGGCTCAGGAACTGAAGCTTTCTTT.

This CDR3 is CASISVGEAFF. In DNA form, the CDR3 reads TGTGCCAGCATTTCGGTAGGTGAAGCTTTCTTT. V and J are TRBV6-5 and TRBJ1-1, with D unclear. The V gene's germline CDR1 is MNHEY and CDR2 SVGAGI. V was pared by 7 bases and J by 7 bases, with 10 bases between. This CDR3 spans 11 amino acids.

The CDR3 reads CSARVAGGMSYNEQFF. CDR3 bases: TGCAGTGCTAGGGTAGCGGGAGGTATGAGCTACAATGAGCAGTTCTTC. The chain couples TRBV20-1 to TRBJ2-1, with TRBD2 matching 10 bases. This CDR3 comprises 16 residues. V lost 3 bases to trimming and J lost 3 bases; unmatched junction nucleotides: 8. CDR1 and CDR2 from the germline V gene are DFQATT and SNEGSKA (reference sequence).

The chain employs TRBV27 and TRBJ2-3, with D maybe TRBD2 (5 bases). The CDR3 runs 15 residues. Trimming shortened V by 5 bases and J by 0 bases, and 12 bases separated the two germline ends. The V gene's germline CDR1 is MNHEY and CDR2 SMNVEV (reference sequence). The CDR3: CASSLGSPSTDTQYF. CDR3 coding DNA: TGTGCCAGCAGTCTAGGGAGCCCAAGCACAGATACGCAGTATTTT.